This TCR beta chain was identified in a study of T cell responses to AZD1222 COVID-19 vaccine. As for the study in general: Doses given second, at about 4 or about 12 weeks, were pooled. Study conclusions and caveats: The span of vaccine-associated CD4 TCRs extended across spike, with dominance at 160-218 and 743-854. Donors were chiefly white British, with a greater number of females, and clonal diversity was perhaps underestimated.

Sequencing was performed with immunoSEQ multiplex PCR; in TCRdb, only in-frame clones are kept and a portion is missing. The sample has tens of thousands of clones; 80% to 90% are singletons. V shed 4 bases and J 4 bases; nucleotides not matched to a gene: 7. The CDR3 sequence is 15 residues long. Germline values: CDR1 SGHRS, CDR2 YFSETQ. With respect to this clone: Antigen: not known.

The rearrangement uses TRBV5-1 and TRBJ1-4; 7 nucleotides line up with TRBD1. The TCR originated in an adult in good health. This material consisted of peripheral blood, taken on day 0 of AZD1222 vaccination. CDR3 in DNA: TGCGCCAGCAGCCGCCTGACAGGGCTTAATGAAAAACTGTTTTTT. This codes for CASSRLTGLNEKLFF.